The 22 T cell receptor beta chains given below trace back to one sample, sequenced in a study of CD8+CD57+ T cells in acquired aplastic anemia. Sequenced patients had shown CD8+CD57+ cell expansion by flow cytometry. Genomic DNA served as template for TCR beta VDJ and CDR3 profiling. MiXCR, applied by TCRdb to the reads, yields one record per CDR3 protein. The data contain 400,000 to 600,000 distinct CDR3 sequences, over 25% of them singletons. Sequenced input: sorted CD4+, CD8+, or CD8+CD57+ T cells (not recorded which) from PBMCs. The receptors were gathered from a human donor with aplastic anemia.

A remark on this clonotype: A clone one base away is much larger, so this may be a read error. The chain joins TRBV20-1 to TRBJ2-7; TRBD1 matches 7 bases. CDR3 length: 14 amino acids. The V gene's germline CDR1 is DFQATT and CDR2 SNEGSKA (reference sequence). CDR3 residues: CSTRDRAGQSEQYF. CDR3 bases: TGCAGTACTAGAGACAGGGCTGGACAGAGCGAGCAGTACTTC.

The chain has TRBV20-1 and TRBJ2-7; the D is unclear. Trimming stripped 0 bases from V and 2 bases from J, with 14 bases between. Looked up from germline, CDR1 is DFQATT and CDR2 is SNEGSKA (reference sequence). The CDR3 runs 15 residues. CDR3 DNA: TGCAGTGCTAGAGATTCTGGGCGTGGGACCTACGAGCAGTACTTC. Protein sequence: CSARDSGRGTYEQYF.

This clonotype was observed a few times. V usage is TRBV20-1 and J usage is TRBJ1-5; D may be TRBD1 (5 bases). This CDR3 comprises 12 residues. The germline V gene has CDR1 DFQATT and CDR2 SNEGSKA (reference sequence). V was shortened by 3 bases and J by 5 bases, with 8 bases between the two germline ends. The CDR3 sequence: CSARTVYQPQHF. The CDR3 region has the DNA TGCAGTGCTAGGACAGTATATCAGCCCCAGCATTTT.

This clonotype was seen only a few times. The CDR3 sequence: CASEGIQGTGNTIYF. The CDR3 region has the DNA TGTGCCAGCGAAGGAATACAGGGAACTGGAAACACCATATATTTT. The chain recombines TRBV2 with TRBJ1-3; D is possibly TRBD1 (6 bases). The germline V gene encodes CDR1 SNHLY and CDR2 FYNNEI. The CDR3 is 15 amino acids. Trimming removed 8 bases from V and 2 bases from J, with 16 bases in between.

V and J are TRBV20-1 and TRBJ1-1, with D possibly matching TRBD1 (6 bases). Deletions cut 3 bases from V and 4 bases from J, with 12 bases between. Germline-derived CDR1 and CDR2 are DFQATT and SNEGSKA (reference sequence). CDR3 length: 13 amino acids. This chain's CDR3 is CSASWQGITEAFF. CDR3 nucleotides: TGCAGTGCTAGTTGGCAGGGGATCACTGAAGCTTTCTTT.

This clonotype was detected a few times. The chain combines TRBV2 with TRBJ1-1; 8 bases agree with TRBD1. Germline CDR1 is SNHLY and CDR2 is FYNNEI. J gave up 6 bases and V 4 bases, and 10 bases lay outside the gene matches. The CDR3 has 15 residues. This CDR3 reads CASSGGRGLGAEAFF. CDR3 in DNA: TGTGCCAGCAGTGGGGGCAGGGGGCTTGGGGCTGAAGCTTTCTTT.

The chain employs TRBV7-2 and TRBJ2-5; D may be TRBD1 (5 bases). This CDR3 is 14 amino acids long. V shed 1 base and J shed 2 bases, with 8 bases lying between them. The V gene's germline CDR1 is SGHTA and CDR2 FQGNSA. The CDR3: CASSLDRWQETQYF. In DNA form, the CDR3 reads TGTGCCAGCAGCTTAGACAGGTGGCAAGAGACCCAGTACTTC.

The chain couples TRBV6-1 to TRBJ2-2, with D perhaps matching TRBD1 or TRBD2 (5 bases each). The germline V and J ends were trimmed by 6 bases and 0 bases, with 11 bases remaining between them. Germline CDR1 and CDR2: MNHNS and SASEGT. The CDR3 length is 15 residues. The CDR3 region has the DNA TGTGCCAGCAGGGTACGGGGCACGAACACCGGGGAGCTGTTTTTT. Translating it yields CASRVRGTNTGELFF.

With regard to this clonotype: Given a much more abundant clone one base away, this may be a read error. The chain recombines TRBV7-9 with TRBJ2-7; maybe TRBD2 (6 bases). The CDR3 runs 14 residues. Germline CDR1 SEHNR, CDR2 FQNEAQ (reference sequence). V was clipped by 2 bases and J by 9 bases, with 17 bases between them. CDR3 sequence (DNA): TGTGCCAGCAGCTTAACGAGGGTCTTGGGAGGGCAGTACTTC. It yields the protein CASSLTRVLGGQYF.

This chain connects TRBV12-3 or TRBV12-4 to TRBJ1-3; TRBD1 is a possible D gene (5 bases). V was cut by 5 bases and J by 0 bases, with 11 bases left in between. The CDR3 sequence is 15 residues long. The CDR3 coding sequence is TGTGCCAGCAGTCCCAGACAGTCCTCTGGAAACACCATATATTTT. It specifies CASSPRQSSGNTIYF.

V usage is TRBV11-2 and J usage is TRBJ2-1, with TRBD1 matching over 11 bases. Germline CDR1 SGHAT, CDR2 FQNNGV. V was clipped by 3 bases and J by 7 bases; unmatched bases: 5. The CDR3 has 15 residues. The CDR3 sequence is CASSLDRGPANEQFF. The DNA for the CDR3 is TGTGCCAGCAGCTTGGACAGGGGGCCGGCTAATGAGCAGTTCTTC.

V is TRBV3-1 and J is TRBJ1-1, with D perhaps TRBD1 (6 bases). CDR3 length: 13 amino acids. The V and J ends lost 2 bases and 3 bases respectively, with 7 bases between them. CDR1 and CDR2 from the germline V gene are LGHDT and YNNKEL (reference sequence). CDR3: CASSQRGDTEAFF. In DNA, the CDR3 is TGTGCCAGCAGCCAAAGGGGGGACACTGAAGCTTTCTTT.

This clonotype was observed a handful of times. The chain has TRBV7-9 and TRBJ1-1; D is unclear. Trimming left V 5 bases short and J 4 bases short, with 17 bases between. CDR3 length equals 15 residues. Germline loops: CDR1 SEHNR, CDR2 FQNEAQ (reference sequence). Written as DNA, the CDR3 is TGTGCCAGCAGCCGCGTCCTCCAAGTTGCCACTGAAGCTTTCTTT. This encodes CASSRVLQVATEAFF.

This clonotype was counted at least ten times. The V call is TRBV29-1, the J call TRBJ2-7; 8 positions agree with TRBD1. CDR1 and CDR2 (germline): SQVTM, ANQGSEA. Trimming took 6 bases from V and 4 from J; bases not matched to a gene: 14. This CDR3 comprises 15 residues. The CDR3: CSVGGQENSLYEQYF. The CDR3 DNA reads TGCAGCGTGGGGGGACAGGAGAACAGTCTTTACGAGCAGTACTTC.

This clonotype has a handful of counts. The V gene is TRBV6-5, the J gene TRBJ1-2; no reliable D call. This CDR3 is 15 amino acids long. V lost 0 bases and J lost 6, with 14 bases in between. Germline values: CDR1 MNHEY, CDR2 SVGAGI. For the CDR3, the DNA is TGTGCCAGCAGTTACTCCGGAATTGGCGGTAATGGCTACACCTTC. Translation gives CASSYSGIGGNGYTF.

This chain connects TRBV3-1 to TRBJ1-6, with TRBD1 identical over 7 bases. The CDR3 has 18 residues. Trimming at V came to 4 bases and at J to 9 bases, leaving 18 bases not matched to a gene. Germline CDR1 and CDR2: LGHDT and YNNKEL (reference sequence). DNA for the CDR3: TGTGCCAGCAGCCTCCAAACGTCCAGGGGGTTTGATAGTTCACCCCTCCACTTT. It translates to CASSLQTSRGFDSSPLHF.

Only a few counts were recorded for this clonotype. CDR3: CASSEENGRPNYGYTF. The CDR3 coding sequence is TGTGCCAGCAGTGAAGAGAACGGACGCCCGAACTATGGCTACACCTTC. The V gene is TRBV6-1, the J gene TRBJ1-2, with D unresolved. This CDR3 has 16 residues. Germline V gives CDR1 MNHNS, CDR2 SASEGT. Trimming stripped 1 base from V and 2 bases from J, with 14 bases between.

Only one count was recorded for this clonotype. The chain has TRBV9 and TRBJ2-1; D is ambiguous. The CDR3 loop spans 15 amino acids. Trimming left V 0 bases short and J 0 bases short, with 7 bases between. Germline loops: CDR1 SGDLS, CDR2 YYNGEE. The CDR3 bases are TGTGCCAGCAGCGTAGGTGCGGTCTCCTACAATGAGCAGTTCTTC. This sequence encodes CASSVGAVSYNEQFF.

V and J are TRBV9 and TRBJ2-1; D gene uncertain. The germline V and J ends were trimmed by 1 base and 5 bases, with 7 bases remaining between them. The germline V gene has CDR1 SGDLS and CDR2 YYNGEE. This CDR3 contains 13 residues. The DNA for the CDR3 is TGTGCCAGCAGCGTAAATATTAACAATGAGCAGTTCTTC. It translates to CASSVNINNEQFF.

The rearrangement joins TRBV2 to TRBJ1-5; possible D gene TRBD1, 5 bases. Germline CDR1 and CDR2: SNHLY and FYNNEI. The CDR3 totals 14 residues. Between the trimmed V and J ends, which lost 2 bases and 5 bases, there was a span of 10 bases. As DNA, the CDR3 is TGTGCCAGCAGTGAACGGCAGGGTGATCAGCCCCAGCATTTT. Its protein is CASSERQGDQPQHF.

This clonotype came up many times. This chain joins TRBV15 and TRBJ1-3, with D unresolved. The CDR3 is 17 residues long. The ends were cut back, 0 bases at V and 2 bases at J, with 14 bases in the middle. CDR1 LNHNV and CDR2 YYDKDF come from the germline V gene (reference sequence). CDR3 in DNA: TGTGCCACCAGCAGAGATTATGGCGGTTCAGCTGGAAACACCATATATTTT. Its protein is CATSRDYGGSAGNTIYF.

The gene calls are TRBV11-2 and TRBJ2-2, with 12 bases aligning to TRBD2. Germline CDR1 and CDR2: SGHAT and FQNNGV. V lost 1 base and J lost 0; bases outside the gene matches: 3. The CDR3 contains 18 residues. The CDR3 region has the DNA TGTGCCAGCAGCTTAGGCCTAGCGGGGGGGACGAACACCGGGGAGCTGTTTTTT. This codes for CASSLGLAGGTNTGELFF.